This TCR beta chain was identified in a study of cytomegalovirus exposure and HLA in healthy donors. Participants comprised healthy donors of bone marrow. In the case of this clone: Its specificity is not known.

Study-wide points: Further analysis, carried out later, found HLA-associated TCR beta chains more clonally expanded than equally common other chains.

Vbeta (60) and Jbeta (13) primers were used in the PCR. Measured with immunoSEQ multiplex PCR; TCRdb has only the in-frame clones, and not every one. The sample includes 55,000 to 70,000 clones. V was clipped by 5 bases and J by 3 bases; unmatched bases: 10. The length of the CDR3 is 17 residues. Germline V CDR1 and CDR2: MNHEY, SMNVEV (reference sequence). This clonotype originated in a female donor in good health and CMV-seropositive. The sequenced material came from PBMCs. The chain is built from TRBV27 and TRBJ1-1, with 12 bases matching TRBD1. This chain's CDR3 is CASSPGQGAHRDTEAFF. The CDR3 coding sequence is TGTGCCAGCAGTCCGGGACAGGGGGCGCATCGCGACACTGAAGCTTTCTTT.